A single sample gave rise to the 3 T cell receptor beta chains below, sequenced in a study of cytomegalovirus exposure and HLA in healthy donors (dated 2017 in TCRdb). Preparation of the library involved the immunoSEQ multiplex PCR assay. For the multiplex PCR, a mixture combining 60 forward primers for TCR Vbeta segments and 13 reverse primers for TCR Jbeta segments was used. TCRdb retrieved this table from immuneACCESS and kept in-frame rearrangements only. Not all clones are present; in checked studies, unresolved V genes account for under half, and no reason is known for the remainder. The sample table records approximately 170,000 clones; around four fifths of these occur just once. The ten largest clonotypes hold more than 1% of the sample. Material: PBMCs. Source of these receptors: a boy aged 2 to 10 in good health and CMV-seronegative.

CDR3 in amino acids: CASSIRAETEGTQYF. The CDR3 coding sequence is TGTGCCAGTAGTATCAGGGCGGAGACGGAGGGTACGCAGTATTTT. The V gene is TRBV19, the J gene TRBJ2-3; the D gene is possibly TRBD2 (6 bases). This CDR3 contains 15 residues. Germline V gene data show CDR1 as LNHDA and CDR2 as SQIVND (reference sequence). With 3 bases removed from V and 8 bases from J, the gap between germline ends came to 18 bases.

This rearrangement joins TRBV7-9 to TRBJ2-7; D unclear. CDR3 size: 16 residues. Germline values: CDR1 SEHNR, CDR2 FQNEAQ (reference sequence). Trimming pared 0 bases from V and 4 bases from J, leaving 16 bases between. CDR3 nucleotide sequence: TGTGCCAGCAGCTTAGCGTCGAGAGAACTTTTTTACGAGCAGTACTTC. Its protein is CASSLASRELFYEQYF.

As concerns this clone: Sequence at one end of the junction differs from germline and may be a read error. V and J are TRBV6-5 and TRBJ2-1, with TRBD1 matching over 8 bases. Per the germline V gene, CDR1 is MNHEY and CDR2 is SVGAGI. The CDR3 spans 14 residues. For the CDR3, the DNA is TGTGCCAGCAGATCAGGGGGCCGGGCAAATGGGCAGTTCTTC. Protein: CASRSGGRANGQFF.